These T cell receptor beta chains were read from a single sample in a study of cytomegalovirus exposure and HLA in healthy donors. Here immunoSEQ multiplex PCR was the method, and the copy in TCRdb shows in-frame clones only, minus some. The sample has around 120,000 clones, 80% seen once. The material sequenced was PBMCs. These receptor sequences come from a woman aged 40 to 50 in good health and CMV-seronegative. Both conserved end residues are part of each CDR3. D genes are given only for firm matches. Only some rows state a clone size, as once, few, many or a class for expanded clones.

cdr3_aa	cdr3_nt	clone_size	v_call	j_call	d_call
CASSTAPGWGEAFF	TGTGCCAGCAGCACCGCCCCGGGCTGGGGCGAAGCTTTCTTT	NA	TRBV27	TRBJ1-1	NA
CAISGVDKASPLHF	TGTGCCATCAGTGGGGTCGACAAGGCCTCACCCCTCCACTTT	NA	TRBV10-3	TRBJ1-6	NA
CASSHGLAGGGTGANVLTF	TGTGCCAGCAGCCATGGACTAGCGGGAGGAGGAACTGGGGCCAACGTCCTGACTTTC	NA	TRBV7-2	TRBJ2-6	TRBD2
CASSGQGNSPLHF	TGTGCCAGTAGCGGGCAGGGGAATTCACCCCTCCACTTT	NA	TRBV19	TRBJ1-6	NA
CASSQEPPPGRQETQYF	TGCGCCAGCAGCCAAGAGCCTCCCCCAGGGAGGCAAGAGACCCAGTACTTC	NA	TRBV4-1	TRBJ2-5	NA
CATSSLRMETQYF	TGTGCCACCAGCAGTCTTAGAATGGAGACCCAGTACTTC	NA	TRBV15	TRBJ2-5	NA
CASSQTGGGEQFF	TGCGCCAGCAGCCAAACGGGGGGGGGTGAGCAGTTCTTC	NA	TRBV4-1	TRBJ2-1	TRBD2
CASSFRNRGTDYGYTF	TGTGCCAGCAGTTTCCGTAACAGGGGAACGGACTATGGCTACACCTTC	NA	TRBV13	TRBJ1-2	TRBD1
CASSTQGRQVPQHF	TGTGCCAGTAGTACACAGGGCAGGCAGGTACCCCAGCATTTT	NA	TRBV19	TRBJ1-5	NA
CASSLLTGLHEQYF	TGTGCCAGCAGCTTGTTGACAGGGCTCCACGAGCAGTACTTC	NA	TRBV5-6	TRBJ2-7	TRBD1
CASSSRQGGTGELFF	TGTGCCAGCAGCAGTCGACAGGGGGGCACCGGGGAGCTGTTTTTT	once	TRBV7-3	TRBJ2-2	TRBD1
CASSQGGTGAAEAFF	TGCGCCAGCAGCCAAGGAGGGACAGGGGCCGCAGAGGCTTTCTTT	NA	TRBV4-1	TRBJ1-1	TRBD1
CASSASVTGANVLTF	TGTGCCAGCAGTGCATCAGTGACTGGGGCCAACGTCCTGACTTTC	few	TRBV27	TRBJ2-6	NA
CASSVDTHTEAFF	TGTGCCAGCAGTGTTGACACTCACACTGAAGCTTTCTTT	NA	TRBV6-1	TRBJ1-1	NA
CASSLVGGGGFYEQYF	TGTGCCAGCAGCTTAGTGGGCGGGGGGGGTTTTTACGAGCAGTACTTC	NA	TRBV7-2	TRBJ2-7	TRBD2
CASSLTGGNEQFF	TGCGCCAGCAGCTTAACAGGGGGCAATGAGCAGTTCTTC	NA	TRBV5-1	TRBJ2-1	TRBD1
CASSAWDTAGPQHF	TGTGCCAGCAGTGCCTGGGACACGGCAGGGCCCCAGCATTTT	NA	TRBV28	TRBJ1-5	NA
CASSLSFRVEQYF	TGTGCCAGCAGTTTATCGTTCCGGGTAGAGCAGTACTTC	NA	TRBV27	TRBJ2-7	NA
CASSVVGLRADTQYF	TGTGCCAGCAGCGTAGTAGGACTAAGGGCAGATACGCAGTATTTT	NA	TRBV9	TRBJ2-3	NA
CASSPGTAFSTDTQYF	TGTGCTAGCTCACCCGGGACAGCATTTTCCACAGATACGCAGTATTTT	NA	TRBV7-7	TRBJ2-3	TRBD1
CASSAGTSGGTGELFF	TGCGCCAGCAGCGCCGGGACTAGCGGGGGAACCGGGGAGCTGTTTTTT	NA	TRBV5-1	TRBJ2-2	TRBD2
CASSLTGGARNQPQHF	TGTGCCAGCAGCTTAACGGGGGGCGCGCGCAATCAGCCCCAGCATTTT	NA	TRBV25-1	TRBJ1-5	NA
CASRRTVTDTQYF	TGTGCCAGCAGGCGGACAGTCACAGATACGCAGTATTTT	NA	TRBV6-5	TRBJ2-3	NA
CASRELGGRRSQPQHF	TGTGCCAGCAGGGAACTAGGGGGCAGGCGAAGTCAGCCCCAGCATTTT	once	TRBV27	TRBJ1-5	TRBD1
CASSLGTRSDTQYF	TGCGCCAGCAGCCTCGGGACTAGGTCAGATACGCAGTATTTT	many	TRBV4-3	TRBJ2-3	TRBD2
CASTPGGENTQYF	TGTGCCAGCACCCCAGGGGGAGAGAATACGCAGTATTTT	NA	TRBV7-2	TRBJ2-3	TRBD1
CASSWGTGDNSPLHF	TGCGCCAGCAGCTGGGGGACAGGGGATAATTCACCCCTCCACTTT	once	TRBV5-1	TRBJ1-6	TRBD1
CAISGGNRVTEAFF	TGTGCCATCAGTGGAGGGAACAGGGTCACTGAAGCTTTCTTT	NA	TRBV10-3	TRBJ1-1	NA
CASSEPGGNQPQHF	TGTGCCAGCAGTGAGCCAGGGGGCAATCAGCCCCAGCATTTT	few	TRBV25-1	TRBJ1-5	NA
CASSTGGRASRNEQFF	TGTGCCAGTAGTACAGGGGGCAGGGCGAGTCGTAATGAGCAGTTCTTC	NA	TRBV19	TRBJ2-1	TRBD1
CASSTQGARNTEAFF	TGTGCCAGCAGCACACAGGGGGCGCGGAACACTGAAGCTTTCTTT	NA	TRBV5-5	TRBJ1-1	TRBD1
CASTLSVGEPYNEQFF	TGTGCCAGCACCCTCTCAGTGGGAGAACCCTACAATGAGCAGTTCTTC	NA	TRBV6-6	TRBJ2-1	NA
CASSTTITRPSGANVLTF	TGTGCCAGTAGTACCACCATAACCAGGCCGTCTGGGGCCAACGTCCTGACTTTC	few	TRBV19	TRBJ2-6	NA
CASSQQGYSYEQYF	TGTGCCAGCAGTCAACAGGGCTATTCCTACGAGCAGTACTTC	NA	TRBV27	TRBJ2-7	NA
CTSSQRLALGEQYF	TGCACCAGCAGCCAAAGACTAGCCCTCGGAGAGCAGTACTTC	NA	TRBV1	TRBJ2-7	NA
CASSARTGSGNTIYF	TGTGCCAGCAGCGCCCGGACAGGGAGCGGAAACACCATATATTTT	NA	TRBV7-2	TRBJ1-3	TRBD1
CASSYAGGEAFF	TGTGCCAGCAGCTACGCAGGGGGCGAAGCTTTCTTT	NA	TRBV7-2	TRBJ1-1	TRBD1
CASRALTGGYEQYF	TGTGCCAGCAGAGCCTTGACAGGGGGATACGAGCAGTACTTC	NA	TRBV27	TRBJ2-7	TRBD1
CASSQDEGRNTEAFF	TGCGCCAGCAGCCAAGATGAGGGAAGGAACACTGAAGCTTTCTTT	few	TRBV4-3	TRBJ1-1	NA
CASSYGGGEPQHF	TGTGCCAGCAGTTACGGCGGAGGGGAGCCCCAGCATTTT	NA	TRBV6-6	TRBJ1-5	NA
CASSSNSGQGWEEQYF	TGTGCCAGCAGCTCAAACTCCGGACAGGGGTGGGAAGAGCAGTACTTC	NA	TRBV11-2	TRBJ2-5	TRBD1